The count of the clone carrying this T cell receptor (beta chain) is one. This sample stems from a study of blood T cell repertoires in COVID-19. This CDR3 is built from 14 residues. Germline V gives CDR1 LNHDA, CDR2 SQIVND (reference sequence). Trimming took off 5 bases at V and 6 bases at J, with 15 bases between the two ends. Profiling relied on immunoSEQ multiplex PCR, and the TCRdb table lists in-frame clones only, not all of them. The sample lists about 200,000 clones, roughly 86% occurring once. This TCR was recovered from a young man with active or convalescent COVID-19. The rearrangement links TRBV19 to TRBJ2-3; maybe TRBD2 (6 bases). Source material: peripheral blood. CDR3 in amino acids: CASSPPGLGDTQYF. CDR3 in DNA: TGTGCCAGTAGTCCCCCGGGACTGGGGGATACGCAGTATTTT. The full variable domain, its missing parts supplied by reference TRBV19 and TRBJ2-3, is DGGITQSPKYLFRKEGQNVTLSCEQNLNHDAMYWYRQDPGQGLRLIYYSQIVNDFQKGDIAEGYSVSREKKESFPLTVTSAQKNPTAFYLCASSPPGLGDTQYFGPGTRLTVL.